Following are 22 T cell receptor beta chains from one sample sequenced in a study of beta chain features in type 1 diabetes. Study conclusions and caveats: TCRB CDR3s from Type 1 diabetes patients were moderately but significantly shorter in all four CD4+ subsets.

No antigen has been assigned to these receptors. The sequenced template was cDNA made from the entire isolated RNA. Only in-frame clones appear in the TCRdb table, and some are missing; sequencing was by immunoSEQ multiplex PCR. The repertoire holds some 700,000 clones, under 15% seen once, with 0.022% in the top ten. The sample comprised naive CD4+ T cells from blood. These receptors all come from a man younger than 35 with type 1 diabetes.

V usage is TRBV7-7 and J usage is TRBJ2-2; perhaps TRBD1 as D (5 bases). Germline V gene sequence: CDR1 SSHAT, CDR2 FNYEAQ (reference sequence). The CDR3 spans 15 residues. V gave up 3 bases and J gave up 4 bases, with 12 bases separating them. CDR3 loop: CASSLQGAATGELFF. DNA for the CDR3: TGTGCCAGCAGCTTGCAAGGGGCAGCCACCGGGGAGCTGTTTTTT.

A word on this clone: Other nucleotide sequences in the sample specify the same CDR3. CDR3 coding DNA: TGCAGCGTTGAAAGACGGCTGAACACTGAAGCTTTCTTT. Translation: CSVERRLNTEAFF. The rearrangement uses TRBV29-1 and TRBJ1-1; D remains unclear. Germline assignment: CDR1 SQVTM and CDR2 ANQGSEA. Trimming pared 2 bases from V and 0 bases from J, leaving 7 bases between. There are 13 residues in the CDR3.

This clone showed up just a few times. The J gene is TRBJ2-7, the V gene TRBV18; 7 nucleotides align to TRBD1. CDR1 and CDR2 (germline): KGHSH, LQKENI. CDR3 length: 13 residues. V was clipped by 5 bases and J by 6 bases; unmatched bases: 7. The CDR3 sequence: CASSDRTGGEQYF. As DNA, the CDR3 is TGTGCCAGCTCAGACCGGACAGGCGGCGAGCAGTACTTC. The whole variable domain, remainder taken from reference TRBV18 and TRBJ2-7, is NAGVMQNPRHLVRRRGQEARLRCSPMKGHSHVYWYRQLPEEGLKFMVYLQKENIIDESGMPKERFSAEFPKEGPSILRIQQVVRGDSAAYFCASSDRTGGEQYFGPGTRLTVT.

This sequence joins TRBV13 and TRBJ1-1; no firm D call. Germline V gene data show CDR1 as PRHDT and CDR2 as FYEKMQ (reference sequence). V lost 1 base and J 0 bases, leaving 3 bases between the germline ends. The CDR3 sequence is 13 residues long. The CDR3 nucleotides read TGTGCCAGCAGCTTAGTACTGAACACTGAAGCTTTCTTT. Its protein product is CASSLVLNTEAFF.

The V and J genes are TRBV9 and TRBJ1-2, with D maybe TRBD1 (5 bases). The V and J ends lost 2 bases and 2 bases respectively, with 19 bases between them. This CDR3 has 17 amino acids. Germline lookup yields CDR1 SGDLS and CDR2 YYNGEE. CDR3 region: CASSVMSGGLYNYGYTF. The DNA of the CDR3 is TGTGCCAGCAGCGTGATGTCGGGGGGACTTTACAACTATGGCTACACCTTC.

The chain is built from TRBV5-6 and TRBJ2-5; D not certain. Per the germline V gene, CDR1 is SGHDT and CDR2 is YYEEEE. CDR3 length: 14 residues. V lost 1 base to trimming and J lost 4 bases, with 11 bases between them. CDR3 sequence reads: CASSLFLRTETQYF. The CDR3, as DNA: TGTGCCAGCAGCTTGTTTCTCAGGACAGAGACCCAGTACTTC.

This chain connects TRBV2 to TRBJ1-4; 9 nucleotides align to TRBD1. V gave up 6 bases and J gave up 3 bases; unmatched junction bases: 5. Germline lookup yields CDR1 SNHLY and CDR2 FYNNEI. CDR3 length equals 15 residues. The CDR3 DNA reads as TGTGCCAGCAGGATACAGGGGGCAGCTAATGAAAAACTGTTTTTT. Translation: CASRIQGAANEKLFF.

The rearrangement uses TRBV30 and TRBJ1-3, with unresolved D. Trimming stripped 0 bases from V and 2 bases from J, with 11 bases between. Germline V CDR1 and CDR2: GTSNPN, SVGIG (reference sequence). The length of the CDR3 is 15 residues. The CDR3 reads CAWSVLHLTGNTIYF. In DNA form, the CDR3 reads TGTGCCTGGAGTGTACTCCACTTAACTGGAAACACCATATATTTT.

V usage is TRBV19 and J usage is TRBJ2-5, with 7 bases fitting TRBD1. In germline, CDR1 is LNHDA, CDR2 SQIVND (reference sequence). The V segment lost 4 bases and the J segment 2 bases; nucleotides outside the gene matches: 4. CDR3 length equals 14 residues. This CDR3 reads CASSRGQQQETQYF. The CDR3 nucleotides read TGTGCCAGTAGTAGGGGACAGCAACAAGAGACCCAGTACTTC. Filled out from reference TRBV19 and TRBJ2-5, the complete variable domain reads DGGITQSPKYLFRKEGQNVTLSCEQNLNHDAMYWYRQDPGQGLRLIYYSQIVNDFQKGDIAEGYSVSREKKESFPLTVTSAQKNPTAFYLCASSRGQQQETQYFGPGTRLLVL.

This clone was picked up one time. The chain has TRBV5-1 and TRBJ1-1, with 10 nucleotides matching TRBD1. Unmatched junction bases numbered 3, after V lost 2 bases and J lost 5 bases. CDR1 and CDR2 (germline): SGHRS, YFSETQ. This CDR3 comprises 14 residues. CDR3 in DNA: TGCGCCAGCAGCTTCGGACAGGGGGAGACTGAAGCTTTCTTT. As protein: CASSFGQGETEAFF.

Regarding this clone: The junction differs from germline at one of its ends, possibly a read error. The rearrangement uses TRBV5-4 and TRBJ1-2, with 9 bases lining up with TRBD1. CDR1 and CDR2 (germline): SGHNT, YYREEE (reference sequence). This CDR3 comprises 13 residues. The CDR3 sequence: CASSLAGLGQGYF. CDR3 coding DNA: TGTGCCAGCAGCTTGGCTGGGCTGGGACAGGGATACTTC. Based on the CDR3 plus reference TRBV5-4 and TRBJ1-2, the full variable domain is ETGVTQSPTHLIKTRGQQVTLRCSSQSGHNTVSWYQQALGQGPQFIFQYYREEENGRGNFPPRFSGLQFPNYSSELNVNALELDDSALYLCASSLAGLGQGYFGSGTRLTVV.

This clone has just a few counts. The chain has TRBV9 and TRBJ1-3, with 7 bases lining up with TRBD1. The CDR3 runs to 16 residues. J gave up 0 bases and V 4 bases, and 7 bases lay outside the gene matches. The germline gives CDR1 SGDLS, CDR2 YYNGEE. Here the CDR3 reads CASSPRTGTSGNTIYF. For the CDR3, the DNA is TGTGCCAGCAGCCCCCGGACAGGTACCTCTGGAAACACCATATATTTT.

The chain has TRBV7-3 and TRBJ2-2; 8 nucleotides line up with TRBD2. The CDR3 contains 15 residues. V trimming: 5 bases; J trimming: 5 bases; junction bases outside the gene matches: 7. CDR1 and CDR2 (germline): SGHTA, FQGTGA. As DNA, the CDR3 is TGTGCCAGCAGCACAGGACTAGCCGGTACCGGGGAGCTGTTTTTT. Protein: CASSTGLAGTGELFF.

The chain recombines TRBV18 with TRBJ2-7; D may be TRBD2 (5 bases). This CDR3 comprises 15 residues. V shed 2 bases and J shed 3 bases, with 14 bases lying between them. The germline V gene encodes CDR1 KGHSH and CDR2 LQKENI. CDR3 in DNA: TGTGCCAGCTCACCAGCGGTTGAGGGCCTCTACGAGCAGTACTTC. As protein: CASSPAVEGLYEQYF.

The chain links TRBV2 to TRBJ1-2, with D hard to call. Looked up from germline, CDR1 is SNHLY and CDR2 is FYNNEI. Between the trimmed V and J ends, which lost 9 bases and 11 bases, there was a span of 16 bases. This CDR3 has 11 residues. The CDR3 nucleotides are TGTGCCAGTGAACCCCCGGGCTGGTACACCTTC. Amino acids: CASEPPGWYTF.

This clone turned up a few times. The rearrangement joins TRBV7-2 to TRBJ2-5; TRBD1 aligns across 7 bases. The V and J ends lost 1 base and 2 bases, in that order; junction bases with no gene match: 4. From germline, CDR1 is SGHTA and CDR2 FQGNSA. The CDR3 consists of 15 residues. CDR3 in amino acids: CASSLGDREQETQYF. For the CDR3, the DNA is TGTGCCAGCAGCTTAGGAGACAGGGAGCAAGAGACCCAGTACTTC.

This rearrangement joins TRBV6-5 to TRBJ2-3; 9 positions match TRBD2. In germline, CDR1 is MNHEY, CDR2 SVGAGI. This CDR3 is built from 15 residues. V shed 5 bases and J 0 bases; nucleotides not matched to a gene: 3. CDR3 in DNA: TGTGCCAGCAGTCGACTAGCGGCTAGCACAGATACGCAGTATTTT. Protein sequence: CASSRLAASTDTQYF.

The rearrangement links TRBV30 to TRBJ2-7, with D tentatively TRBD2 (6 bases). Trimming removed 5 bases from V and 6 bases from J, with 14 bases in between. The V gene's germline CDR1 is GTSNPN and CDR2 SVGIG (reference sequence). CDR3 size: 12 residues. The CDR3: CAWARGGIEQYF. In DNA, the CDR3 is TGTGCCTGGGCTCGGGGAGGCATCGAGCAGTACTTC.

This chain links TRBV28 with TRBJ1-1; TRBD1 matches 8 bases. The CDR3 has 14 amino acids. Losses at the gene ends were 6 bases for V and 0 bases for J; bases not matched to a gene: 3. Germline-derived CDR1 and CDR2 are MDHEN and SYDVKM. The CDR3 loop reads CASRTGQVNTEAFF. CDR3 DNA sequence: TGTGCCAGCAGAACGGGACAGGTGAACACTGAAGCTTTCTTT.

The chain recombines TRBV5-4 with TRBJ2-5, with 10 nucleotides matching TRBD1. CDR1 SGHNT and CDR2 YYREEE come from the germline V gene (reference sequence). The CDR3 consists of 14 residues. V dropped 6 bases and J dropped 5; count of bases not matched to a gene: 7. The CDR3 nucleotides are TGTGCCAGCAAGGGACAGGGGCAGTTGGAGACCCAGTACTTC. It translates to CASKGQGQLETQYF.

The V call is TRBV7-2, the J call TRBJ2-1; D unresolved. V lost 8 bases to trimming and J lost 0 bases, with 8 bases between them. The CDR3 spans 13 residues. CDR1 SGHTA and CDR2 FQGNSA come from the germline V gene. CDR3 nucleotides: TGTGCCAGCCGGTCAGGCTCCTACAATGAGCAGTTCTTC. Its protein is CASRSGSYNEQFF.

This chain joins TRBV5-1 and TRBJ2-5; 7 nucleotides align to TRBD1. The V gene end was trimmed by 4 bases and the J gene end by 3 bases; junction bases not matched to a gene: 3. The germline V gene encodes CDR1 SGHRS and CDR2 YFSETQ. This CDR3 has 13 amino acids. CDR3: CASSDQGEETQYF. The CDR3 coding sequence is TGCGCCAGCAGCGACCAGGGGGAAGAGACCCAGTACTTC.